These 5 T cell receptor beta chains originate from one sample sequenced in a study of T cells in Graves' hyperthyroidism and ophthalmopathy. RNA transcripts provided the source from which TCR beta CDR3 regions were amplified. Initially, a first-round RT-PCR of the TCR CDR3 employed the HTBI primer set. TCRdb recomputed calls from the multiplex PCR reads with MiXCR, one row per CDR3 protein. The sample includes 650,000 to 850,000 distinct CDR3 sequences, roughly a sixth of them seen just once. Sequenced material: blood. All receptors derive from a woman aged 45-60 years with Graves' hyperthyroidism that later progressed to Graves' ophthalmopathy.

The chain links TRBV7-2 to TRBJ1-2; D gene ambiguous. V was cut by 5 bases and J by 2 bases, with 15 bases left in between. The CDR3 contains 15 residues. Germline loops: CDR1 SGHTA, CDR2 FQGNSA. DNA of the CDR3: TGTGCCAGCAGCCCCCAGGTAGCAGAGAACTATGGCTACACCTTC. Amino acid sequence: CASSPQVAENYGYTF.

Ten or more counts support this clonotype. J is TRBJ1-6 and V is TRBV7-3; no clear D. CDR1 and CDR2 (germline): SGHTA, FQGTGA. V lost 0 bases to trimming and J lost 9 bases, with 9 bases between them. This CDR3 region has 14 residues. CDR3 DNA: TGTGCCAGCAGCTTAACGGACTCGGGTTCACCCCTCCACTTT. Translated, it gives CASSLTDSGSPLHF.

The chain recombines TRBV4-1 with TRBJ1-4, with a possible D match to TRBD1 (6 bases). The CDR3 extends over 16 amino acids. CDR1 and CDR2 (germline): MGHRA, YSYEKL. V dropped 3 bases and J dropped 6 bases, with 17 bases sitting between them. In DNA form, the CDR3 reads TGCGCCAGCAGCCAGAACCACAGGGCCTCAGATGAAAAACTGTTTTTT. Protein product: CASSQNHRASDEKLFF.

This clonotype occurred many times. The V gene is TRBV12-3 or TRBV12-4, the J gene TRBJ2-7, with TRBD1 identical over 7 bases. The CDR3 runs to 14 residues. V lost 5 bases, J lost 0 bases, and 4 bases stayed unmatched. CDR3 coding DNA: TGTGCCAGCAGTCAAACAGGGGACTCCTACGAGCAGTACTTC. It yields the protein CASSQTGDSYEQYF.

This clonotype was observed many times. This rearrangement joins TRBV6-5 to TRBJ1-1; 9 bases map to TRBD1. The CDR3 covers 15 residues. Trimming removed 4 bases from V and 3 bases from J; junction bases left unmatched: 6. The germline V gene has CDR1 MNHEY and CDR2 SVGAGI. CDR3 sequence reads: CASSFSDRGHTEAFF. CDR3 bases: TGTGCCAGCAGTTTCTCGGACAGGGGACACACTGAAGCTTTCTTT.